This TCR beta chain was sequenced in a study of T-cell memory formation after mild COVID-19. For the study at large: Largely donor-specific sequence clusters came from two donors.

V lost 5 bases, J lost 2 bases, and 21 bases lay in between. This CDR3 is built from 17 residues. Per germline, CDR1 SNHLY and CDR2 FYNNEI. General study points: Day 15 to 85 contracting clones showed balanced CD4/CD8; day 15 to 37 expanders favored CD4+. Contracting clones localized mainly to CM and EM when CD4+ and mainly to EMRA when CD8+. The second-wave clones peaking on day 37 were not confirmed as SARS-CoV-2-specific.

TCRdb independently ran MiXCR on the 5' RACE reads; one entry per CDR3 protein. Altogether 85,000 to 120,000 distinct CDR3 sequences are present, roughly an eighth being singletons, with the ten largest covering more than 25%. This clonotype was seen a few times. Its antigen remains unknown. The clonotype comes from an adult woman who had mild COVID-19 (a few samples of this study predate the infection). Cell type and time point are not known. Source material: PBMCs or a T cell subset sorted from them (not recorded which). The chain couples TRBV2 to TRBJ2-5; perhaps TRBD2 as D (6 bases). The CDR3 DNA sequence: TGTGCCAGCAGTAAACCTCTGGCGGGGATATTTCAAGAGACCCAGTACTTC. Translated, it gives CASSKPLAGIFQETQYF.